This TCR beta chain stems from a study of shared clonotypes between healthy human individuals. Study-level points and caveats: Among several donors, roughly 5% of naive CD4 clonotypes were found in common. Rarefaction revealed incomplete sorted-subset sequencing despite large depth.

Sequencing used immunoSEQ multiplex PCR; TCRdb keeps in-frame clones, though not all of them. The sample has roughly 1,100,000 clones; about 75% are singletons. As concerns this clone: The antigen remains unidentified. Other nucleotide sequences from this sample produce the same CDR3.

Investigators divided CD4+ cells into CD45RA+ naive and CD45RA-negative memory subsets. Per germline, CDR1 SQVTM and CDR2 ANQGSEA. This CDR3 contains 11 residues. V was clipped by 3 bases and J by 4 bases, with 4 bases between them. Input material: memory CD4+ T cells sorted from blood. Subset meaning: CD45RA-negative fraction. This rearrangement joins TRBV29-1 to TRBJ1-3; no definite D call. This clonotype was sampled from a man younger than 35 in good health. The CDR3 region has the DNA TGCAGCGTTGAGGGGGGAAACACCATATATTTT. Translating it yields CSVEGGNTIYF.